The T cell receptor (beta chain) described here comes from a study of shared clonotypes between healthy human individuals. Germline V CDR1 and CDR2: SGHVS, FQNEAQ. J gave up 5 bases and V 5 bases, and 9 bases lay outside the gene matches. The CDR3 is 14 residues long. The protocol was immunoSEQ multiplex PCR, while the TCRdb copy is restricted to in-frame clones and leaves out a portion. This sample yields roughly 550,000 clones, of which roughly 95% are seen a single time; around 0.11% belongs to the top ten. Naive CD8 isolation took CD45RO-negative cells positively selected for CCR7 and excluded terminally differentiated effector memory CD45RA+ cells.

The V and J genes are TRBV7-8 and TRBJ2-7, with 7 positions matching TRBD1. This TCR derives from a young woman in good health. Sequencing was performed on naive CD8+ T cells sorted from blood. This CDR3 reads CASSDIDREHEQYF. Written as DNA, the CDR3 is TGTGCCAGCAGCGACATAGACAGGGAGCACGAGCAGTACTTC.